This T cell receptor (beta chain) was identified in a study of cytomegalovirus exposure and HLA in healthy donors. Study-wide results and caveats: Most TCR sequences were uncommon, yet certain public TCRs appeared in many donors. Subsequent analysis showed first-cohort TCR clusters tending to co-occur in more than 95 validation repertoires. Reported performance of the classifier showed diagnosis of cytomegalovirus status with high specificity and sensitivity.

The protocol was immunoSEQ multiplex PCR, while the TCRdb copy is restricted to in-frame clones and leaves out a portion. The sample includes some 170,000 clones, around 85% of them seen just once. The donors were in the approximately 120-subject validation cohort; that cohort was separate from the roughly 700-subject first cohort. As to this clone: Its antigen is unknown.

Material: PBMCs. This TCR derives from a man aged 25 to 45 in good health and CMV-seropositive.

The CDR3 here is CASSQRGGALPLGNTIYF. CDR3 DNA: TGCGCCAGCAGTCAACGGGGGGGTGCCCTGCCTTTGGGAAACACCATATATTTT. The chain uses TRBV23-1 and TRBJ1-3, with D possibly matching TRBD1 (5 bases). TRBV23-1 is marked as an open reading frame, function uncertain. V was pared by 2 bases and J by 4 bases, with 21 bases between. CDR3 length equals 18 residues.